These 22 T cell receptor beta chains came from one sample sequenced in a study of control samples from healthy donors and cancer patients. TCRdb's copy holds only in-frame clones and misses some; the assay was immunoSEQ multiplex PCR. The repertoire includes fewer than 300,000 clones, approximately 80% of them detected once, and about an eighth sits in the top ten. Material: PBMCs. The receptors derive from a woman aged 60-70 years with lung cancer.

This chain connects TRBV3-1 (or the pseudogene TRBV3-2) to TRBJ1-2; D gene ambiguous. V gave up 2 bases and J gave up 7 bases, with 17 bases separating them. Germline CDR1 and CDR2: LGHDT and YNNKEL (reference sequence). The CDR3 sequence is 15 residues long. In DNA form, the CDR3 reads TGTGCCAGCAGCCAAACGGACGGCGGTGGAGGTGGCTACACCTTC. It encodes CASSQTDGGGGGYTF.

This chain uses TRBV24-1 with TRBJ1-1; D not certain. CDR1 KGHDR and CDR2 SFDVKD come from the germline V gene. The CDR3 extends over 13 amino acids. Trimming took off 4 bases at V and 7 bases at J, with 12 bases between the two ends. CDR3 loop: CATSDAYSDEAFF. CDR3 nucleotide sequence: TGTGCCACCAGTGACGCTTATTCCGATGAAGCTTTCTTT.

This clone appeared many times. The V gene is TRBV5-6, the J gene TRBJ1-6, with D possibly being TRBD1 (5 bases). This CDR3 region has 14 residues. Germline CDR1 is SGHDT and CDR2 is YYEEEE. V gave up 0 bases and J gave up 10 bases, with 11 bases separating them. Written as DNA, the CDR3 is TGTGCCAGCAGCTTGGCGGGGCGGGTCTCACCCCTCCACTTT. Protein product: CASSLAGRVSPLHF.

The chain links TRBV28 to TRBJ2-7, with 11 nucleotides matching TRBD2. With V trimmed by 11 bases and J by 6 bases, 18 bases remained unmatched. CDR1 is MDHEN and CDR2 is SYDVKM in the germline V gene. The CDR3 length is 16 residues. The CDR3 DNA follows: TGTGCCTGCACTAGCGGGAGATGGGGAGCCGCTTTCGAGCAGTACTTC. Protein: CACTSGRWGAAFEQYF.

This rearrangement joins TRBV19 to TRBJ2-7, with a tentative D call TRBD2 (6 bases). Per the germline V gene, CDR1 is LNHDA and CDR2 is SQIVND (reference sequence). The CDR3 has 16 amino acids. V was shortened by 10 bases and J by 1 base, with 23 bases between the two germline ends. Written as DNA, the CDR3 is TGTGCCACCTCCGGAACACCTAGGAGGGGATCCTACGAGCAGTACTTC. Translation: CATSGTPRRGSYEQYF.

This clone was seen more than once but under ten times. The chain links TRBV2 to TRBJ1-5, with D perhaps TRBD1 (6 bases). The V end lost 6 bases, the J end lost 3 bases, and 12 bases lay between the germline ends. The CDR3 has 14 amino acids. Germline CDR1 is SNHLY and CDR2 is FYNNEI. CDR3 loop: CASRWTANNQPQHF. The CDR3 nucleotides are TGTGCCAGCAGATGGACAGCCAACAATCAGCCCCAGCATTTT.

This chain joins TRBV2 and TRBJ1-5; D unresolved. CDR1 is SNHLY and CDR2 is FYNNEI in the germline V gene. The V and J ends lost 7 bases and 0 bases respectively, with 7 bases between them. The CDR3 loop spans 13 amino acids. The CDR3 DNA follows: TGTGCCAGCAAGGTTAATAGCAATCAGCCCCAGCATTTT. Its protein is CASKVNSNQPQHF.

CDR3 amino acids: CASSPPGGQPQHF. Written as DNA, the CDR3 is TGTGCCAGCAGCCCACCAGGGGGGCAGCCCCAGCATTTT. The chain has TRBV3-1 (or the pseudogene TRBV3-2) and TRBJ1-5; 7 bases map to TRBD1. This CDR3 has 13 residues. The germline V gene encodes CDR1 LGHDT and CDR2 YNNKEL (reference sequence). V lost 4 bases to trimming and J lost 7 bases; unmatched junction nucleotides: 4.

The gene calls are TRBV19 and TRBJ1-3; D not resolved. V lost 8 bases and J lost 0, with 11 bases in between. Germline-derived CDR1 and CDR2 are LNHDA and SQIVND (reference sequence). The CDR3 is 14 residues long. The CDR3 bases are TGTGCCAGTCAGACACCGAGCTCTGGAAACACCATATATTTT. Amino acids: CASQTPSSGNTIYF.

This sequence joins TRBV28 and TRBJ1-4; D may be TRBD1 (6 bases). Trimming took 4 bases from V and 8 from J, leaving 17 bases between them. Germline V gene lookup returns CDR1 MDHEN and CDR2 SYDVKM. The CDR3 spans 15 residues. The CDR3 region has the DNA TGTGCCAGCAGTTCATCCGGGGCCGGGGGCGAAAAACTGTTTTTT. Its translation: CASSSSGAGGEKLFF.

The V and J genes are TRBV5-1 and TRBJ1-4; D is undetermined. Trimming removed 0 bases from V and 5 bases from J, with 14 bases in between. The CDR3 is made up of 16 amino acids. Germline V CDR1 and CDR2: SGHRS, YFSETQ. For the CDR3, the DNA is TGCGCCAGCAGCTTGGCCTCTGGCGGCTTAAATGAAAAACTGTTTTTT. Amino acids: CASSLASGGLNEKLFF.

CDR3 sequence reads: CASSPGYRGADTEAFF. CDR3 bases: TGTGCCAGCAGCCCCGGCTACAGGGGCGCGGACACTGAAGCTTTCTTT. This sequence joins TRBV3-1 (or the pseudogene TRBV3-2) and TRBJ1-1; 7 bases are shared with TRBD1. Germline V gene sequence: CDR1 LGHDT, CDR2 YNNKEL (reference sequence). This CDR3 spans 16 amino acids. The V gene end was trimmed by 4 bases and the J gene end by 3 bases; junction bases not matched to a gene: 11.

This rearrangement joins TRBV3-1 (or the pseudogene TRBV3-2) to TRBJ1-6; tentative D call: TRBD1 (5 bases). The CDR3 is 13 amino acids. Germline CDR1 reads LGHDT; CDR2 reads YNNKEL (reference sequence). V gave up 2 bases and J gave up 10 bases, with 9 bases separating them. The CDR3 protein is CASSQQGGSPLHF. The CDR3 DNA sequence: TGTGCCAGCAGCCAACAGGGAGGATCACCCCTCCACTTT.

This rearrangement joins TRBV6-6 to TRBJ2-1; maybe TRBD2 (5 bases). The CDR3 consists of 14 residues. With 5 bases removed from V and 3 bases from J, the gap between germline ends came to 11 bases. Per germline, CDR1 MNHNY and CDR2 SVGAGI (reference sequence). CDR3 residues: CASSTARDYNEQFF. CDR3 in DNA: TGTGCCAGCAGTACCGCTCGGGACTACAATGAGCAGTTCTTC.

This chain uses TRBV5-1 with TRBJ2-7; 11 bases are shared with TRBD2. The length of the CDR3 is 15 residues. The ends lost 1 base at V and 0 bases at J; junction bases unmatched: 0. Germline V gene sequence: CDR1 SGHRS, CDR2 YFSETQ. CDR3 nucleotide sequence: TGCGCCAGCAGCTTGACTAGCGGGGGCTCCTACGAGCAGTACTTC. This translates into CASSLTSGGSYEQYF.

This clone was counted a few times. This chain uses TRBV6-7 with TRBJ1-1, with D possibly matching TRBD1 (6 bases). TRBV6-7 is placed among ORFs of uncertain function. Trimming pared 9 bases from V and 0 bases from J, leaving 14 bases between. The CDR3 is 14 residues long. CDR3 region: CASAFGQLNTEAFF. The CDR3 region has the DNA TGTGCCAGTGCCTTCGGACAGTTGAACACTGAAGCTTTCTTT.

The chain recombines TRBV28 with TRBJ2-3; D may be TRBD2 (7 bases). The CDR3 has 12 amino acids. The germline CDR1 and CDR2 sequences are MDHEN and SYDVKM. Between the trimmed V and J ends, which lost 11 bases and 5 bases, there was a span of 14 bases. The CDR3 DNA follows: TGTGCCGGGGGGGGCATGGGAGATACGCAGTATTTT. Its protein is CAGGGMGDTQYF.

This chain joins TRBV7-9 and TRBJ1-5, with D uncertain. Germline-derived CDR1 and CDR2 are SEHNR and FQNEAQ (reference sequence). V dropped 1 base and J dropped 4 bases, with 2 bases sitting between them. This CDR3 contains 12 residues. CDR3 bases: TGTGCCAGCAGCTTAGATAATCAGCCCCAGCATTTT. Protein product: CASSLDNQPQHF.

This CDR3 reads CASRLTYEQYF. Here the CDR3 DNA reads TGCGCCAGCAGGCTAACTTACGAGCAGTACTTC. The J gene is TRBJ2-7, the V gene TRBV10-2; D uncertain. The CDR3 extends over 11 amino acids. Germline-derived CDR1 and CDR2 are WSHSY and SAAADI. V lost 6 bases and J lost 4, with 7 bases in between.

V and J are TRBV11-2 and TRBJ2-7; 7 nucleotides align to TRBD2. Germline loops: CDR1 SGHAT, CDR2 FQNNGV. Losses at the gene ends were 4 bases for V and 4 bases for J; bases not matched to a gene: 13. This CDR3 has 16 residues. The CDR3 DNA is TGTGCCAGCAGCTCCGGGTGGCTAGCGGTTAAATACGAGCAGTACTTC. It translates to CASSSGWLAVKYEQYF.

This clone showed up just once. The CDR3 coding sequence is TGTGCCAGCAGTTTAAAGGGGTACGGAAAAGAGACCCAGTACTTC. This gives the protein CASSLKGYGKETQYF. This rearrangement joins TRBV27 to TRBJ2-5; perhaps TRBD1 as D (5 bases). The CDR3 spans 15 residues. Germline V gene sequence: CDR1 MNHEY, CDR2 SMNVEV (reference sequence). Trimming left V 2 bases short and J 3 bases short, with 13 bases between.

The chain is built from TRBV6-5 and TRBJ2-7; unclear D gene. V was trimmed by 1 base and J by 2 bases, leaving 6 bases between them. Per germline, CDR1 MNHEY and CDR2 SVGAGI. This CDR3 has 13 amino acids. The CDR3 bases are TGTGCCAGCAGTTACTACGCGGCCTACGAGCAGTACTTC. Protein sequence: CASSYYAAYEQYF.